This T cell receptor beta chain was captured in a study of spatial heterogeneity in lung cancer. About the study: Raw reads contained each unique TCR and UMI combination more than ten times on average. Notes on the study in general: Ubiquitous expanded tumor TCRs showed up in blood more at resection than follow-up.

At least ten counts were recorded for this clonotype. Its antigen is undetermined. Time point reported: sample taken at primary tumor resection. No cell sorting; template was whole RNA from tumor, lung tissue or PBMC. On each TCR cDNA molecule, a unique molecular identifier was present. MiXCR, run by TCRdb on the 5' RACE reads, gives a single entry per CDR3 protein. The table includes around 50,000 distinct CDR3 sequences, 6% to 9.5% detected once. This CDR3 region has 16 residues. The V and J ends lost 5 bases and 8 bases, in that order; junction bases with no gene match: 13. From germline, CDR1 is LNHDA and CDR2 SQIVND (reference sequence).

The specimen comprised PBMCs, sampled at surgery. The TCR was taken from a female donor with early-stage non-small cell lung cancer. The rearrangement links TRBV19 to TRBJ2-1; TRBD2 agrees at 9 bases. The CDR3 bases are TGTGCCAGTAGTCTTCGCGGGGGGGCCTATTTGCATGAGCAGTTCTTC. Translated: CASSLRGGAYLHEQFF.